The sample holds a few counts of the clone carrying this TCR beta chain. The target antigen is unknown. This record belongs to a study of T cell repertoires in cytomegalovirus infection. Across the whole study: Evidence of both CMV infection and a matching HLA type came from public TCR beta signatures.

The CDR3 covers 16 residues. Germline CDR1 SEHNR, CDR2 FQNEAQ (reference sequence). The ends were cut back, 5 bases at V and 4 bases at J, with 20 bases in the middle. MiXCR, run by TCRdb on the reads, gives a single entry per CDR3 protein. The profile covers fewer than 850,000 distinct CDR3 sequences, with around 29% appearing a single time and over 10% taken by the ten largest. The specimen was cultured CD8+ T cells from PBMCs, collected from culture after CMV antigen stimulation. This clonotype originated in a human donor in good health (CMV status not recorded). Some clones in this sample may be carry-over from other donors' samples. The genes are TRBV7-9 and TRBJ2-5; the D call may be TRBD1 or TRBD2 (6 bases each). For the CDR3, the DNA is TGTGCCAGCAGCGGGGACCTCGGGGGCCGGGGAGAGACCCAGTACTTC. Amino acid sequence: CASSGDLGGRGETQYF. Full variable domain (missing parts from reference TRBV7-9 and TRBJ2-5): DTGVSQNPRHKITKRGQNVTFRCDPISEHNRLYWYRQTLGQGPEFLTYFQNEAQLEKSRLLSDRFSAERPKGSFSTLEIQRTEQGDSAMYLCASSGDLGGRGETQYFGPGTRLLVL.